The clone carrying this T cell receptor beta chain was observed a few times. The antigen is undetermined. The investigators collected lesional scalp punch biopsies and peripheral blood from alopecia areata patients. This specimen comes from a study of CD8+ T cells in alopecia areata. Notes on the study in general: Between patients, shared TCR sequences were less clear than in mice. This was possibly due in part to HLA diversity in the patient population. An increase in clonality over normal scalp was evident in lesional scalp, especially alopecia totalis/universalis.

Looked up from germline, CDR1 is SQVTM and CDR2 is ANQGSEA. The ends lost 4 bases at V and 5 bases at J; junction bases unmatched: 6. This CDR3 spans 15 amino acids. Following extraction, RNA underwent reverse transcription to cDNA, which served as the sequencing template. Profiling relied on immunoSEQ multiplex PCR, and the TCRdb table lists in-frame clones only, not all of them. The sample records approximately 89,000 clones, 35% to 50% being singletons. The V call is TRBV29-1, the J call TRBJ2-1, with 12 nucleotides matching TRBD2. Sequencing was done on a sample of CD4+ T cells sorted from blood. The sequence derives from a human donor with alopecia areata. The CDR3 nucleotides are TGCAGCGTTGCCTCGGGACTAGCGGGTGACAATGAGCAGTTCTTC. It specifies CSVASGLAGDNEQFF.